These T cell receptor beta chains were read from a single sample in a study of T cell clonotyping in hematopoietic cell transplantation. Some clones are missing from TCRdb's copy, which holds only in-frame ones; the method was immunoSEQ multiplex PCR. The profile shows around 4,800 clones, 19% of them singletons. The sample consisted of PBMCs, taken 180 days after allogeneic stem cell transplant. These TCRs come from a male patient aged 18 to 35 who had an allogeneic stem cell transplant, so the T cells may come from the graft donor. Some clones in this sample may be carry-over from other donors' samples. The CDR3 runs from the conserved cysteine through the conserved F or W. Fields, in order: clone size, V gene, D gene, J gene, CDR3 protein, CDR3 DNA. D genes are given only for firm matches. Only some rows state a clone size, as once, few, many or a class for expanded clones.

clone size: -
V gene: TRBV30
D gene: -
J gene: TRBJ2-7
CDR3 protein: CAFLGSDYEQYF
CDR3 DNA: TGTGCCTTCCTGGGCAGCGACTACGAGCAGTACTTC

clone size: few
V gene: TRBV5-1
D gene: -
J gene: TRBJ2-7
CDR3 protein: CASSLQRHYEQYF
CDR3 DNA: TGCGCCAGCAGCTTACAAAGACACTACGAGCAGTACTTC

clone size: few
V gene: TRBV30
D gene: -
J gene: TRBJ2-7
CDR3 protein: CAWSGGPYEQYF
CDR3 DNA: TGTGCCTGGAGTGGGGGTCCCTACGAGCAGTACTTC

clone size: -
V gene: TRBV30
D gene: -
J gene: TRBJ1-3
CDR3 protein: CAWRLAGNTIYF
CDR3 DNA: TGTGCCTGGAGGTTAGCCGGAAACACCATATATTTT

clone size: few
V gene: TRBV4-3
D gene: -
J gene: TRBJ2-7
CDR3 protein: CASSQGRRANYEQYF
CDR3 DNA: TGCGCCAGCAGCCAAGGCAGGCGGGCAAACTACGAGCAGTACTTC

clone size: -
V gene: TRBV4-3
D gene: -
J gene: TRBJ1-6
CDR3 protein: CASSQDSGTGSPLHF
CDR3 DNA: TGCGCCAGCAGCCAGGACTCCGGGACTGGTTCACCCCTCCACTTT

clone size: -
V gene: TRBV29-1
D gene: TRBD1
J gene: TRBJ2-3
CDR3 protein: CSVVMTGTDTQYF
CDR3 DNA: TGCAGCGTAGTTATGACAGGGACAGATACGCAGTATTTT

clone size: few
V gene: TRBV6-5
D gene: -
J gene: TRBJ1-2
CDR3 protein: CASAYSGAGYTF
CDR3 DNA: TGTGCCAGCGCCTACTCGGGTGCTGGCTACACCTTC

clone size: few
V gene: TRBV7-3
D gene: -
J gene: TRBJ2-1
CDR3 protein: CASSLYIGSYNEQFF
CDR3 DNA: TGTGCCAGCAGCTTATACATAGGATCATACAATGAGCAGTTCTTC

clone size: few
V gene: TRBV30
D gene: -
J gene: TRBJ2-7
CDR3 protein: CAWSVTRQPYEQYF
CDR3 DNA: TGTGCCTGGAGTGTAACGAGACAGCCCTACGAGCAGTACTTC

clone size: -
V gene: TRBV30
D gene: TRBD1
J gene: TRBJ1-1
CDR3 protein: CAWSVETGHTEAFF
CDR3 DNA: TGTGCCTGGAGTGTCGAGACAGGGCATACTGAAGCTTTCTTT

clone size: -
V gene: TRBV30
D gene: TRBD1
J gene: TRBJ2-7
CDR3 protein: CAWSPGTGIYEQYF
CDR3 DNA: TGTGCCTGGAGTCCCGGGACAGGGATATACGAGCAGTACTTC

clone size: -
V gene: TRBV30
D gene: -
J gene: TRBJ1-1
CDR3 protein: CAWTESMNTEAFF
CDR3 DNA: TGTGCCTGGACAGAAAGCATGAACACTGAAGCTTTCTTT

clone size: medium-sized
V gene: TRBV4-3
D gene: -
J gene: TRBJ2-3
CDR3 protein: CASSQGSPDTQYF
CDR3 DNA: TGCGCCAGCAGCCAAGGCTCACCAGATACGCAGTATTTT

clone size: few
V gene: TRBV30
D gene: TRBD1
J gene: TRBJ1-5
CDR3 protein: CAWSTRGNQPQHF
CDR3 DNA: TGTGCCTGGAGTACCAGGGGGAATCAGCCCCAGCATTTT